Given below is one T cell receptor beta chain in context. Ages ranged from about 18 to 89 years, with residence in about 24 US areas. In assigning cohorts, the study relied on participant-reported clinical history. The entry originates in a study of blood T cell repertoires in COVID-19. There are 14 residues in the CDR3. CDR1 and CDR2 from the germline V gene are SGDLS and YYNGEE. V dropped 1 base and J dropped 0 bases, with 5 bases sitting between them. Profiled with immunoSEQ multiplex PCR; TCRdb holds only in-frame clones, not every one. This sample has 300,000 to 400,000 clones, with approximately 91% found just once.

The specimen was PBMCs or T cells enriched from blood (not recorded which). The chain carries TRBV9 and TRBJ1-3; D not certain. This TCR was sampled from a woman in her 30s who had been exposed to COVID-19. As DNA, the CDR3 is TGTGCCAGCAGCGTATTTAGCTCTGGAAACACCATATATTTT. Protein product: CASSVFSSGNTIYF. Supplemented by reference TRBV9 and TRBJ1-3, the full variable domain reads DSGVTQTPKHLITATGQRVTLRCSPRSGDLSVYWYQQSLDQGLQFLIQYYNGEERAKGNILERFSAQQFPDLHSELNLSSLELGDSALYFCASSVFSSGNTIYFGEGSWLTVV.